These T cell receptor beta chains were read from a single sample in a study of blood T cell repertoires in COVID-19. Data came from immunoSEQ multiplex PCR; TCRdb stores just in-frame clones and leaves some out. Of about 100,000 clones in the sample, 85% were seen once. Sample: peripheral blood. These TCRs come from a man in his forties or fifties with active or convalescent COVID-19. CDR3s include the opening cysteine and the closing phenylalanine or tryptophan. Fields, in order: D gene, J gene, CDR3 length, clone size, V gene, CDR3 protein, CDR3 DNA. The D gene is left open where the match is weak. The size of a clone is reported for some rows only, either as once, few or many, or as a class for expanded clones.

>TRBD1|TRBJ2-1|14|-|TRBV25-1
CASNRGRSSNEQFF
TGTGCCAGCAACAGGGGGCGGTCATCCAATGAGCAGTTCTTC
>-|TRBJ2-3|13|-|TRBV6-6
CASNGQSTDTQYF
TGTGCCAGCAACGGACAAAGCACAGATACGCAGTATTTT
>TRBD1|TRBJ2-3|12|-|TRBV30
CAWSVDRETQYF
TGTGCCTGGAGTGTGGACAGGGAGACTCAGTATTTT
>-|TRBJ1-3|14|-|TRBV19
CASSISDSGDTIYF
TGTGCCAGTAGTATCTCGGACAGCGGCGACACCATATATTTT
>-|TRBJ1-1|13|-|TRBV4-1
CASSQDEDSRAFF
TGCGCCAGCAGCCAAGATGAGGACTCCCGGGCTTTCTTT
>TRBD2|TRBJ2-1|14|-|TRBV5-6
CASSLGLAVNEQFF
TGTGCCAGCAGCTTGGGACTAGCAGTGAATGAGCAGTTCTTC
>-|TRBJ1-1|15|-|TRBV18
CASSPKWRGNTEAFF
TGTGCCAGCTCACCCAAGTGGAGGGGGAACACTGAAGCTTTCTTT
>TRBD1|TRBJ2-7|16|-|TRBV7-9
CASDRGMTGNPKEQYF
TGTGCCAGCGATCGCGGAATGACAGGGAACCCTAAGGAGCAGTACTTC
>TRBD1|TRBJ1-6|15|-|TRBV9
CASSVGQGGNSPLHF
TGTGCCAGCAGCGTAGGACAGGGGGGTAATTCACCCCTCCACTTT
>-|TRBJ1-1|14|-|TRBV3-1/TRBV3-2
CASSQAGSGTEAFF
TGTGCCAGCAGCCAAGCGGGGTCCGGAACTGAAGCTTTCTTT
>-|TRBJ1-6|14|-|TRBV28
CASSTQGRNSPLHF
TGTGCCAGCAGTACACAGGGAAGGAATTCACCCCTCCACTTT
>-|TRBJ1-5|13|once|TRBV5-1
CARGRSANQPQHF
TGCGCCAGGGGGAGGTCCGCGAATCAGCCCCAGCATTTT
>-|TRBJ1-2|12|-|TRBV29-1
CSVLSEAEGYTF
TGCAGCGTTCTAAGCGAGGCCGAAGGCTACACCTTC
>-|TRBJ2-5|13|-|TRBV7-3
CASSPTQDGAQYF
TGTGCCAGCAGCCCGACCCAAGACGGGGCCCAGTACTTC
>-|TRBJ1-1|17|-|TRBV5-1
CASSLEGAVVVNTEAFF
TGCGCCAGCAGCTTGGAGGGAGCAGTAGTCGTGAACACTGAAGCTTTCTTT
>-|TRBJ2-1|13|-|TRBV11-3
CASSPREYNEQFF
TGTGCCAGCAGCCCTAGAGAGTACAATGAGCAGTTCTTC
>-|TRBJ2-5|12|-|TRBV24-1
CATSDTSETQYF
TGTGCCACCAGTGATACCAGTGAGACCCAGTACTTC
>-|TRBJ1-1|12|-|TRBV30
CAWGRRNTEAFF
TGTGCCTGGGGACGGAGGAACACTGAAGCTTTCTTT
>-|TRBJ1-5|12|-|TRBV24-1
CATSFQGQPQHF
TGTGCCACCAGTTTCCAGGGCCAGCCCCAGCATTTT
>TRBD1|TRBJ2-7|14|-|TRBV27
CASSPGTEVYEQYF
TGTGCCAGCAGCCCCGGGACAGAAGTCTACGAGCAGTACTTC
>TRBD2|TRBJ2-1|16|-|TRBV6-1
CASSEASAGAYNEQFF
TGTGCCAGCAGTGAAGCGTCAGCGGGAGCCTACAATGAGCAGTTCTTC
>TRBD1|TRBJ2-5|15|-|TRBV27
CASSQWTGGQETQYF
TGTGCCAGCAGCCAATGGACAGGTGGGCAAGAGACCCAGTACTTC
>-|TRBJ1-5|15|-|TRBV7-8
CASSLARDGGRPQHF
TGTGCCAGCAGCTTAGCGAGGGACGGGGGTCGGCCCCAGCATTTT
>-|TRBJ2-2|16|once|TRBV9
CASSERRERGGGELFF
TGTGCCAGCAGCGAGAGGAGGGAGAGGGGCGGCGGGGAGCTGTTTTTT
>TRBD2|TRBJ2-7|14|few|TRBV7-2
CASSLSSGSYEQYF
TGTGCCAGCAGCTTATCTAGCGGGAGCTACGAGCAGTACTTC
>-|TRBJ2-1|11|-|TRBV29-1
CSVQTNGEQFF
TGCAGCGTCCAAACCAACGGTGAGCAGTTCTTC
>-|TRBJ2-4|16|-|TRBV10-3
CAISRPTGPGENIQYF
TGTGCCATCAGTCGCCCCACCGGCCCCGGGGAAAACATTCAGTACTTC
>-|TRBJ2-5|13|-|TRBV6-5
CASRETHQETQYF
TGTGCCAGCAGGGAGACCCACCAAGAGACCCAGTACTTC